This T cell receptor beta chain appears in the sequencing data of a study of EBV T-cell therapy then PD-1 blockade in nasopharyngeal carcinoma. Noted treatment: AdE1-LMPpoly-expanded autologous EBV-specific T-cell therapy followed by anti-PD-1 nivolumab. Germline CDR1 is SGHKS and CDR2 is YYEKEE (reference sequence). V was clipped by 0 bases and J by 8 bases; unmatched bases: 5. The CDR3 totals 15 residues. This clone was counted a single time. The target antigen is unknown. Libraries were prepared by immunoSEQ multiplex PCR; TCRdb keeps only in-frame clonotypes and omits some of them. The table includes some 17,000 clones, over 80% detected once.

This material consisted of CD8+ T cells from blood, taken at day 0 from a patient whose treatment included autologous EBV-specific T cells and nivolumab. The clonotype was recovered from a man aged 40-55 years with nasopharyngeal carcinoma. The V call is TRBV5-5, the J call TRBJ2-1; 10 bases are shared with TRBD1. Here the CDR3 reads CASSLGQGAGDEQFF. The CDR3 DNA reads as TGTGCCAGCAGCTTGGGACAGGGGGCTGGGGATGAGCAGTTCTTC.